This record concerns one T cell receptor beta chain sequence. The sample contains more than one DNA sequence encoding this CDR3. The sample is drawn from a study of blood T cell repertoires in COVID-19. Looking at the study overall: Collection of acute and convalescent COVID-19 samples took place in the United States, Italy and Spain. Sources were T cells, B-cell-depleted T cells, or PBMCs; the material itself was cDNA or gDNA.

In the original processing: Estimated nucleated cell counts came from reference gene primer amplification. The repertoire was sequenced with immunoSEQ multiplex PCR; TCRdb's copy has only in-frame clones and lacks some. Clone size and V and J calls were adopted from that table, with D and trimming inferred from the DNA. The sample contains 200,000 to 300,000 clones, 80% to 90% of which appear only once. Sequenced: peripheral blood. The TCR comes from a man aged 55 to 70 with acute or convalescent COVID-19.

CDR3 region: CASSVDRDQPQHF. The CDR3 DNA reads TGTGCCAGCAGTGTAGACAGGGATCAGCCCCAGCATTTT. This chain uses TRBV6-4 with TRBJ1-5; 7 nucleotides agree with TRBD1. The junction had 2 bases not matched to a gene; V was cut back by 4 bases and J by 5 bases. The CDR3 extends over 13 amino acids. CDR1 and CDR2 (germline): MRHNA, SNTAGT.